This entry features one TCR beta chain sequence. Each CDR3 protein gets one entry after TCRdb re-called the RT-PCR reads with MiXCR. The sample contains approximately 150,000 distinct CDR3 sequences, approximately 37% of which appear only once. V gave up 3 bases and J gave up 6 bases, with 14 bases separating them. This CDR3 region has 14 residues. CDR1 is SEHNR, CDR2 FQNEAQ, per germline (reference sequence). The entry originates in a study of patients and donors after allogeneic stem cell transplantation. Source material: blood, either unsorted or a sorted T cell fraction (not recorded which). The chain couples TRBV7-9 to TRBJ1-2, with a possible D match to TRBD1 (5 bases). This sequence was found in a human donor who was either an allogeneic HSCT recipient or a stem cell or donor lymphocyte infusion donor (not recorded which). It is not recorded whose cells these are; they may come from a transplant donor. DNA for the CDR3: TGTGCCAGCAGCTTGGGCAGGGCCCTCGATGGCTACACCTTC. Its translation: CASSLGRALDGYTF. The full variable domain, rest sourced from reference TRBV7-9 and TRBJ1-2, is DTGVSQNPRHKITKRGQNVTFRCDPISEHNRLYWYRQTLGQGPEFLTYFQNEAQLEKSRLLSDRFSAERPKGSFSTLEIQRTEQGDSAMYLCASSLGRALDGYTFGSGTRLTVV.